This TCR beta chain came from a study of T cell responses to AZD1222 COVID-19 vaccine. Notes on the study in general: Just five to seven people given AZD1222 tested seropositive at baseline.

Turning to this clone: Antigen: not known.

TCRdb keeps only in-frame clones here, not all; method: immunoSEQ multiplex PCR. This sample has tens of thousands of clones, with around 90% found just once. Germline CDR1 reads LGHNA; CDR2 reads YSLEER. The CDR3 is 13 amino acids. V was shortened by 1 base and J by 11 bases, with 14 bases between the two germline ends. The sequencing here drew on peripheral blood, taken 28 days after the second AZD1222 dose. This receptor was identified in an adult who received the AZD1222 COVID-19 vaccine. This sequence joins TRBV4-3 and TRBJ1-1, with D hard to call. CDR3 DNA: TGCGCCAGCAGCCAAGCCGCGGGAAGCTTTGCTTTCTTT. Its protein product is CASSQAAGSFAFF.